This T cell receptor beta chain originates from a study of cytomegalovirus exposure and HLA in healthy donors. Study-wide points: CMV serostatus was the only recorded immune exposure for donors. The analysis excluded some indistinguishable V segments, including TRBV6-2 and TRBV6-3. Later, an analysis found that common viral pathogens appeared to be linked with several of the most significant clusters. In a later analysis, HLA-associated beta chains showed higher expansion and lower generation probabilities than comparable chains.

About this clone itself: Antigen specificity is unknown.

This CDR3 has 17 amino acids. Per the germline V gene, CDR1 is SGDLS and CDR2 is YYNGEE. J lost 2 bases, V lost 3 bases, and 12 bases had no gene match. The study ran its PCR with 60 Vbeta and 13 Jbeta primers. This table comes from immunoSEQ multiplex PCR, and its TCRdb copy is limited to in-frame clones, with some not included. This repertoire shows about 160,000 clones, 75% to 80% found once; its top ten account for around 1%. The receptor was derived from a woman aged 50 to 65 in good health and CMV-seropositive. The gene calls are TRBV9 and TRBJ2-3, with 7 nucleotides matching TRBD2. The sequenced material came from PBMCs. In nucleotides, the CDR3 is TGTGCCAGCAGCGAGAGCCTCCTCGCGGGGGACACAGATACGCAGTATTTT. Translating gives CASSESLLAGDTDTQYF.